The 2 T cell receptor beta chains presented below share a single source sample, sequenced in a study of shared clonotypes between healthy human individuals. Sequenced by immunoSEQ multiplex PCR; TCRdb stores in-frame clones only, minus some. This sample carries over a million clones, over 95% of them seen once, and the ten largest clones take 1.2%. The material sequenced was naive CD4+ T cells sorted from blood. Regarding subset: CD45RA+ positively selected. All receptors derive from a man aged 25 to 45 in good health.

This rearrangement joins TRBV5-6 to TRBJ1-1; D not resolved. The CDR3 is made up of 14 amino acids. The V end lost 0 bases, the J end lost 4 bases, and 10 bases lay between the germline ends. From germline, CDR1 is SGHDT and CDR2 YYEEEE. CDR3 protein: CASSLAPTSTEAFF. The CDR3 region has the DNA TGTGCCAGCAGCTTGGCCCCGACATCCACTGAAGCTTTCTTT.

The V call is TRBV14, the J call TRBJ2-1; no clear D. Germline CDR1 is SGHDN and CDR2 is FVKESK. The germline V and J ends were trimmed by 6 bases and 2 bases, with 8 bases remaining between them. The CDR3 consists of 13 residues. The CDR3 loop is CASSQTAYNEQFF. CDR3 bases: TGTGCCAGCAGTCAGACCGCCTACAATGAGCAGTTCTTC.